This TCR beta chain was observed in a study of regulatory T cells in long-lasting Graves disease. Study-wide findings and caveats: TRBV28, TRBJ1-2 and TRBJ2-5 were segments that persistent disease favored.

Arm-PCR of CDR3 regions and iRepertoire HTBI primers were the basis on which TCR beta libraries were built. TCRdb called the multiplex PCR reads again in MiXCR, with one record for every CDR3 protein. The sample lists about 540,000 distinct CDR3 sequences; roughly 14% were seen once. The germline CDR1 and CDR2 sequences are MNHGY and SVAAGI. CDR3 length: 16 residues. The ends lost 2 bases at V and 1 base at J; junction bases unmatched: 4. Regarding time point: newly diagnosed GD, antithyroid drugs for less than 3 months. The TCR library was made from RNA that had been extracted from PBMCs in TRIzol. Doctors identified Graves' disease using the American Thyroid Association guidelines. Approximately 9 milliliters of peripheral blood were taken and placed in EDTA tubes. This clonotype came up many times. The antigen remains unidentified. These data are also associated with another study on T cells in Graves' hyperthyroidism and ophthalmopathy. In that study: During a first-round RT-PCR of the TCR CDR3, the HTBI primer set was used.

Sequenced material: peripheral blood mononuclear cells (PBMCs), taken at new diagnosis, from a patient treated with antithyroid drugs. The gene calls are TRBV6-9 and TRBJ2-5; 10 bases line up with TRBD2. This sequence was found in a man aged 30 to 39 with Graves disease. CDR3 region: CASSYLGLAVQETQYF. Written as DNA, the CDR3 is TGTGCCAGCAGTTATCTCGGACTAGCGGTCCAAGAGACCCAGTACTTC.